Presented here are 18 T cell receptor beta chains from one specimen sequenced in a study of blood T cell repertoires in COVID-19. Sequenced by immunoSEQ multiplex PCR; TCRdb stores in-frame clones only, minus some. The sample includes around 100,000 clones, around nine tenths of them seen just once. Sequenced: peripheral blood. The receptors were sampled from a man aged 45 to 65 in a cohort sampled during active COVID-19.

V and J are TRBV5-1 and TRBJ2-5; TRBD1 matches at 7 bases. The CDR3 consists of 13 residues. V was clipped by 7 bases and J by 9 bases; unmatched bases: 12. In germline, CDR1 is SGHRS, CDR2 YFSETQ. This CDR3 is CASGSGTDGPQYF. CDR3 DNA sequence: TGCGCCAGCGGATCCGGGACAGATGGGCCCCAGTACTTC.

The chain uses TRBV7-9 and TRBJ1-5; perhaps TRBD1 as D (5 bases). The CDR3 spans 14 residues. V was pared by 5 bases and J by 3 bases, with 11 bases between. Germline V gives CDR1 SEHNR, CDR2 FQNEAQ (reference sequence). CDR3 DNA sequence: TGTGCCAGCAGCCCGGTAGGGGTCAATCAGCCCCAGCATTTT. This translates into CASSPVGVNQPQHF. Full variable domain (remainder filled in from reference TRBV7-9 and TRBJ1-5): DTGVSQNPRHKITKRGQNVTFRCDPISEHNRLYWYRQTLGQGPEFLTYFQNEAQLEKSRLLSDRFSAERPKGSFSTLEIQRTEQGDSAMYLCASSPVGVNQPQHFGDGTRLSIL.

The genes are TRBV20-1 and TRBJ2-7; tentative D call: TRBD2 (6 bases). The V end was cut by 3 bases, the J end by 2 bases, with 14 bases between. CDR3 length: 14 amino acids. CDR1 is DFQATT, CDR2 SNEGSKA, per germline (reference sequence). CDR3 residues: CSASWREATYEQYF. CDR3 in DNA: TGCAGTGCTAGTTGGAGGGAGGCGACCTACGAGCAGTACTTC.

The gene calls are TRBV11-2 and TRBJ1-6; D gene uncertain. Deletions cut 5 bases from V and 0 bases from J, with 5 bases between. The germline CDR1 and CDR2 sequences are SGHAT and FQNNGV. This CDR3 region has 14 residues. CDR3 in DNA: TGTGCCAGCAGCGCGAGCTCCTATAATTCACCCCTCCACTTT. Translated: CASSASSYNSPLHF.

The chain recombines TRBV6-5 with TRBJ2-7; tentatively, D is TRBD1 (5 bases). V was trimmed by 0 bases and J by 3 bases, leaving 6 bases between them. The CDR3 runs to 13 residues. Germline assignment: CDR1 MNHEY and CDR2 SVGAGI. The CDR3 is CASSYSTDYEQYF. The CDR3, as DNA: TGTGCCAGCAGTTACTCGACAGACTACGAGCAGTACTTC.

V is TRBV10-2 and J is TRBJ2-2, with D tentatively TRBD2 (6 bases). Trimming shortened V by 3 bases and J by 3 bases, and 17 bases separated the two germline ends. This CDR3 comprises 17 residues. CDR1 WSHSY and CDR2 SAAADI come from the germline V gene. The CDR3 DNA follows: TGCGCCAGCAGTGATGGAGGGATACACCAGGACACCGGGGAGCTGTTTTTT. Its protein product is CASSDGGIHQDTGELFF.

V and J are TRBV19 and TRBJ2-1; TRBD2 matches 9 bases. Germline V gene sequence: CDR1 LNHDA, CDR2 SQIVND (reference sequence). The ends lost 6 bases at V and 4 bases at J; junction bases unmatched: 7. This CDR3 is 15 amino acids long. CDR3 loop: CASRDLAGTYNEQFF. The CDR3 DNA reads as TGTGCCAGTAGGGATCTAGCGGGGACATACAATGAGCAGTTCTTC.

The chain employs TRBV5-1 and TRBJ2-1; weak D call: TRBD2 (6 bases). CDR1 SGHRS and CDR2 YFSETQ come from the germline V gene. With 5 bases removed from V and 9 bases from J, the gap between germline ends came to 18 bases. The CDR3 extends over 14 amino acids. CDR3 region: CASSYGGSDVEQFF. CDR3 DNA: TGCGCCAGCAGTTACGGGGGATCCGACGTTGAGCAGTTCTTC.

The genes are TRBV28 and TRBJ1-5, with 7 bases lining up with TRBD1. The length of the CDR3 is 15 residues. The V and J ends lost 2 bases and 3 bases, in that order; junction bases with no gene match: 4. CDR1 is MDHEN and CDR2 is SYDVKM in the germline V gene. The CDR3 DNA is TGTGCCAGCAGTTTAGCGGGACAGCTCAATCAGCCCCAGCATTTT. The encoded protein is CASSLAGQLNQPQHF.

In this sample, this clone turned up once. This chain links TRBV21-1 with TRBJ2-6; TRBD1 was called by the table and not checked on the DNA. TRBV21-1 represents a pseudogene. This CDR3 region has 19 residues. CDR3 amino acids: CASSKADRTGHSGANVLTF. In nucleotides, the CDR3 is TGTGCCAGCAGCAAAGCGGACCGGACAGGGCACTCTGGGGCCAACGTCCTGACTTTC.

The chain couples TRBV10-1 to TRBJ2-2; the match to TRBD2 covers 7 bases. The V and J ends lost 3 bases and 0 bases, in that order; junction bases with no gene match: 4. Germline V lookup: CDR1 WNHNN, CDR2 SYGVQD (reference sequence). CDR3 length equals 16 residues. The CDR3 DNA sequence: TGCGCCAGCAGTGATGGGAGGGGAGCGAACACCGGGGAGCTGTTTTTT. This encodes CASSDGRGANTGELFF.

This rearrangement joins TRBV2 to TRBJ2-1; 8 nucleotides align to TRBD2. The CDR3 runs 11 residues. Trimming took 7 bases from V and 12 from J; bases not matched to a gene: 5. Germline V lookup: CDR1 SNHLY, CDR2 FYNNEI. CDR3 sequence reads: CASMGLDWQFF. Written as DNA, the CDR3 is TGTGCCAGCATGGGACTAGATTGGCAGTTCTTC.

DNA of the CDR3: TGTGCCAGTAGCCCGGACTCAAATCAGCCCCAGCATTTT. Translating it yields CASSPDSNQPQHF. This rearrangement joins TRBV19 to TRBJ1-5; D is unclear. Germline V gene lookup returns CDR1 LNHDA and CDR2 SQIVND (reference sequence). V lost 6 bases to trimming and J lost 4 bases, with 10 bases between them. The CDR3 runs to 13 residues.

The chain carries TRBV6-5 and TRBJ1-2; D is possibly TRBD1 (6 bases). The CDR3 has 15 residues. Germline CDR1 and CDR2: MNHEY and SVGAGI. Trimming left V 0 bases short and J 2 bases short, with 10 bases between. CDR3 sequence: CASSYSKQGNYGYTF. The CDR3 DNA sequence: TGTGCCAGCAGTTACTCGAAACAGGGCAACTATGGCTACACCTTC.

The chain combines TRBV5-1 with TRBJ2-2; TRBD1 is a possible D gene (6 bases). The CDR3 length is 15 residues. CDR1 is SGHRS and CDR2 is YFSETQ in the germline V gene. The V and J ends lost 3 bases and 0 bases respectively, with 9 bases between them. The CDR3 sequence is CASSSGVPNTGELFF. CDR3 nucleotides: TGCGCCAGCAGCTCAGGGGTTCCGAACACCGGGGAGCTGTTTTTT.

V usage is TRBV7-6 and J usage is TRBJ2-2; a weak D match, TRBD2 (5 bases). Trimming cost V 1 base and J 3 bases, with 9 bases left between them. Germline V CDR1 and CDR2: SGHVS, FNYEAQ. The CDR3 consists of 15 residues. CDR3 DNA sequence: TGTGCCAGCAGCTTAGTGAGGGAGTACACCGGGGAGCTGTTTTTT. Translation gives CASSLVREYTGELFF.

This clone was seen only once. This chain links TRBV24-1 with TRBJ1-2; 7 positions agree with TRBD1. The CDR3 extends over 15 amino acids. CDR1 is KGHDR, CDR2 SFDVKD, per germline. The junction had 6 bases not matched to a gene; V was cut back by 4 bases and J by 2 bases. This CDR3 is CATSDAGTENYGYTF. The CDR3 DNA is TGTGCCACCAGTGACGCCGGGACAGAAAACTATGGCTACACCTTC.

This clone occurred once. V usage is TRBV3-1 (or the pseudogene TRBV3-2) and J usage is TRBJ2-1, with unresolved D. V shed 4 bases and J shed 9 bases, with 16 bases lying between them. This CDR3 is 14 amino acids long. Germline CDR1 and CDR2: LGHDT and YNNKEL (reference sequence). CDR3 nucleotides: TGTGCCAGCAGCCCAGTAGGAGCTATGGGTGAGCAGTTCTTC. Amino acids: CASSPVGAMGEQFF.